The 10 T cell receptor beta chains below come from one sample, sequenced in a study of T cell responses to AZD1222 COVID-19 vaccine. Libraries were prepared by immunoSEQ multiplex PCR; TCRdb keeps only in-frame clonotypes and omits some of them. The sample shows just under 95,000 clones, 80% to 90% of them seen only once. The sequencing used peripheral blood, collected on day 0 of AZD1222 vaccination. These TCRs come from an adult in good health.

V gene TRBV7-2 combines with J gene TRBJ1-6; perhaps TRBD1 as D (5 bases). Germline values: CDR1 SGHTA, CDR2 FQGNSA. CDR3 length equals 16 residues. V lost 5 bases and J 7 bases, leaving 18 bases between the germline ends. The CDR3 spells CASSTIDTGGNSPLHF. CDR3 sequence (DNA): TGTGCCAGCAGCACCATAGACACCGGGGGGAATTCACCCCTCCACTTT.

The gene calls are TRBV6-5 and TRBJ1-2; D ambiguous. Germline loops: CDR1 MNHEY, CDR2 SVGAGI. The CDR3 spans 12 residues. Trimming removed 8 bases from V and 0 bases from J, with 7 bases in between. The CDR3 DNA follows: TGTGCCAGCGAAGGCACTAACTATGGCTACACCTTC. Translation gives CASEGTNYGYTF.

The chain links TRBV28 to TRBJ1-2; TRBD1 matches at 10 bases. V was clipped by 5 bases and J by 7 bases; unmatched bases: 7. Germline V gives CDR1 MDHEN, CDR2 SYDVKM. CDR3 length equals 14 residues. The CDR3 spells CASSLGQGIGGYTF. The CDR3 DNA follows: TGTGCCAGCAGTCTGGGACAGGGGATAGGTGGCTACACCTTC.

In nucleotides, the CDR3 is TGTGCCAGCAGAAAGGGCCAGTCCCAAGAGACCCAGTACTTC. It translates to CASRKGQSQETQYF. V is TRBV7-9 and J is TRBJ2-5, with D uncertain. CDR1 and CDR2 from the germline V gene are SEHNR and FQNEAQ (reference sequence). V lost 6 bases, J lost 1 base, and 12 bases lay in between. The CDR3 is made up of 14 amino acids.

Only a few counts were recorded for this clone. The chain joins TRBV6-5 to TRBJ2-7, with 12 bases lining up with TRBD2. The V segment lost 5 bases and the J segment 6 bases; nucleotides outside the gene matches: 5. The germline V gene encodes CDR1 MNHEY and CDR2 SVGAGI. The CDR3 extends over 14 amino acids. CDR3 DNA: TGTGCCAGCAGTCCACCGGGACTAGCGGGCGAGCAGTACTTC. Amino acids: CASSPPGLAGEQYF.

J is TRBJ2-7 and V is TRBV19, with TRBD1 identical over 9 bases. Unmatched junction bases numbered 4, after V lost 5 bases and J lost 5 bases. The CDR3 runs 13 residues. Germline assignment: CDR1 LNHDA and CDR2 SQIVND (reference sequence). This CDR3 reads CASSDRQGDEQYF. The CDR3 region has the DNA TGTGCCAGTAGTGACAGACAGGGGGACGAGCAGTACTTC.

This rearrangement joins TRBV4-2 to TRBJ1-1; D may be TRBD1 (5 bases). Germline CDR1 reads LGHNA; CDR2 reads YNFKEQ. Trimming cost V 0 bases and J 3 bases, with 8 bases left between them. The CDR3 is 14 amino acids. The DNA for the CDR3 is TGTGCCAGCAGCCAAGATAGGGGCGACACTGAAGCTTTCTTT. It yields the protein CASSQDRGDTEAFF.

This sequence joins TRBV28 and TRBJ2-4; possibly TRBD1 for D (5 bases). The CDR3 has 18 residues. V shed 4 bases and J shed 0 bases, with 19 bases lying between them. The V gene's germline CDR1 is MDHEN and CDR2 SYDVKM. The CDR3 here is CASSSYGGAPIAKNIQYF. The CDR3 DNA is TGTGCCAGCAGTTCCTACGGTGGGGCTCCCATAGCCAAAAACATTCAGTACTTC.

Turning to this clone: The sample has other DNA sequences that encode this CDR3 too. This chain links TRBV7-9 with TRBJ1-5; D call uncertain. Germline CDR1 reads SEHNR; CDR2 reads FQNEAQ (reference sequence). CDR3 length equals 16 residues. V was cut by 1 base and J by 1 base, with 11 bases left in between. DNA of the CDR3: TGTGCCAGCAGCTTAGGGTCTGGGTTGAGCAATCAGCCCCAGCATTTT. It is translated as CASSLGSGLSNQPQHF.

This rearrangement joins TRBV7-9 to TRBJ2-7; D unresolved. Trimming removed 3 bases at V and 1 base at J, with 7 bases between. CDR3 length equals 13 residues. The germline V gene encodes CDR1 SEHNR and CDR2 FQNEAQ (reference sequence). CDR3 protein: CASSFPPSYEQYF. CDR3 sequence (DNA): TGTGCCAGCAGCTTTCCTCCATCCTACGAGCAGTACTTC.